These 5 T cell receptor beta chains were sequenced from one sample in a study of OX40 agonist ivuxolimab in advanced cancers. To prepare the library, the immunoSEQ multiplex PCR assay was applied. TCRdb took over this immuneACCESS table, retaining in-frame rearrangements with V and J assigned. Such tables are incomplete; in checked studies, under half of the missing clones stem from an unresolved V gene, and the remainder is unexplained. The sample includes about 46,000 clones, with 87% observed a single time. Jointly, the top ten make up 11% to 15% of the sample. This sample comprised CD4+ or CD8+ T cells sorted from blood, obtained in a trial of the OX40 agonist ivuxolimab. The receptor source for this set is an adult with an advanced solid tumor such as melanoma, head and neck, liver or kidney cancer.

The chain has TRBV19 and TRBJ2-7; 10 nucleotides line up with TRBD1. Germline-derived CDR1 and CDR2 are LNHDA and SQIVND (reference sequence). After removal of 4 bases from V and 5 bases from J, the junction contained 11 bases not matched to a gene. The CDR3 covers 16 residues. DNA for the CDR3: TGTGCCAGTAGTAAACTTTTGGGACAGGGGCACAACGAGCAGTACTTC. This codes for CASSKLLGQGHNEQYF.

The chain recombines TRBV5-6 with TRBJ2-7; 8 bases match TRBD1. CDR1 SGHDT and CDR2 YYEEEE come from the germline V gene. The CDR3 has 15 amino acids. The trim removed 3 bases at V and 0 bases at J, leaving 5 bases unmatched. The CDR3 loop reads CASSSGQANSYEQYF. In nucleotides, the CDR3 is TGTGCCAGCAGCTCGGGACAGGCGAACTCCTACGAGCAGTACTTC.

J is TRBJ2-2 and V is TRBV12-5; possible D gene TRBD1, 6 bases. V was clipped by 0 bases and J by 4 bases, with 15 bases between them. Looked up from germline, CDR1 is LGHNT and CDR2 is FRNRAP. The CDR3 runs 17 residues. The CDR3 loop reads CASGLVLVGATTGELFF. The DNA of the CDR3 is TGTGCTAGTGGTTTGGTATTAGTGGGGGCGACCACCGGGGAGCTGTTTTTT.

V gene TRBV10-3 combines with J gene TRBJ2-5; 7 nucleotides agree with TRBD1. The CDR3 covers 15 residues. The ends lost 5 bases at V and 1 base at J; junction bases unmatched: 7. CDR1 ENHRY and CDR2 SYGVKD come from the germline V gene. CDR3 bases: TGTGCCATCAGTTTGACAGGGACCCTCCAAGAGACCCAGTACTTC. Translation gives CAISLTGTLQETQYF.

J is TRBJ2-7 and V is TRBV7-6; TRBD1 matches at 7 bases. CDR1 is SGHVS and CDR2 is FNYEAQ in the germline V gene. V shed 0 bases and J 5 bases; nucleotides not matched to a gene: 10. CDR3 length: 16 residues. The CDR3 DNA sequence: TGTGCCAGCAGCTTAGCGCGAGCAGGGGGTTTACACGAGCAGTACTTC. It codes for CASSLARAGGLHEQYF.